The 29 T cell receptor beta chains presented below share a single source sample, sequenced in a study of CD8+CD57+ T cells in acquired aplastic anemia. CD8+CD57+ cell expansion had been shown by flow cytometry in patients chosen for sequencing. Genomic DNA acted as the template from which TCR beta VDJ combination and CDR3 sequence profiling were carried out. TCRdb reanalysed the reads using MiXCR and keeps one entry per CDR3 protein. Of hundreds of thousands of distinct CDR3 sequences listed, approximately 45% are singletons. The sequencing input was sorted CD4+, CD8+, or CD8+CD57+ T cells (not recorded which) from PBMCs. These TCRs come from a human donor with aplastic anemia.

In the case of this clonotype: No conserved phenylalanine or tryptophan ends this CDR3, so it is likely a read error. No DNA is shown, since the ends of the CDR3 on it are uncertain; the CDR3 is the one TCRdb lists. The chain links TRBV14 to TRBJ2-1. The V gene's germline CDR1 is SGHDN and CDR2 FVKESK. Counting both end residues, the CDR3 totals 8 amino acids. Here the CDR3 reads CASSQVLV.

J is TRBJ2-1 and V is TRBV7-6; a possible D gene is TRBD2 (5 bases). The germline gives CDR1 SGHVS, CDR2 FNYEAQ. The CDR3 is 16 amino acids. Deletions cut 1 base from V and 0 bases from J, with 10 bases between. The CDR3 loop reads CASSLGPSHSYNEQFF. CDR3 nucleotide sequence: TGTGCCAGCAGCTTAGGGCCTAGCCACTCCTACAATGAGCAGTTCTTC. Variable domain in full (rest from reference TRBV7-6 and TRBJ2-1): GAGVSQSPRYKVTKRGQDVALRCDPISGHVSLYWYRQALGQGPEFLTYFNYEAQQDKSGLPNDRFSAERPEGSISTLTIQRTEQRDSAMYRCASSLGPSHSYNEQFFGPGTRLTVL.

This clonotype appeared many times. The V and J genes are TRBV11-2 and TRBJ2-2; the D is unclear. The CDR3 runs to 16 residues. The germline V and J ends were trimmed by 0 bases and 0 bases, with 8 bases remaining between them. Per the germline V gene, CDR1 is SGHAT and CDR2 is FQNNGV. The DNA for the CDR3 is TGTGCCAGCAGCTTAGAGTGGGCGGCGAACACCGGGGAGCTGTTTTTT. Translating gives CASSLEWAANTGELFF.

This clonotype was recorded at least ten times. The chain couples TRBV27 to TRBJ2-7; 8 positions match TRBD1. This CDR3 contains 12 residues. The junction had 4 bases not matched to a gene; V was cut back by 7 bases and J by 5 bases. CDR1 and CDR2 from the germline V gene are MNHEY and SMNVEV (reference sequence). In nucleotides, the CDR3 is TGTGCCAGCACGACAGGGGACCACGAGCAGTACTTC. Translating it yields CASTTGDHEQYF.

The V call is TRBV7-2, the J call TRBJ2-3; D is undetermined. In germline, CDR1 is SGHTA, CDR2 FQGNSA. The germline V and J ends were trimmed by 6 bases and 6 bases, with 10 bases remaining between them. This CDR3 is built from 12 residues. CDR3 region: CASSQVVDTQYF. The DNA of the CDR3 is TGTGCCAGCAGTCAAGTTGTGGATACGCAGTATTTT.

Many counts were recorded for this clonotype. This chain joins TRBV10-3 and TRBJ2-6; TRBD1 agrees at 7 bases. Germline CDR1 and CDR2: ENHRY and SYGVKD. The CDR3 has 17 residues. Trimming took 8 bases from V and 0 from J; bases not matched to a gene: 10. The DNA for the CDR3 is TGTGCCATCCTTGGTCGGGACAGCACCTCTGGGGCCAACGTCCTGACTTTC. This encodes CAILGRDSTSGANVLTF.

The chain has TRBV12-3 or TRBV12-4 and TRBJ1-4, with D uncertain. The V gene lost 2 bases and the J gene lost 3 bases, with 7 bases spanning the gap. This CDR3 is 14 amino acids long. The CDR3 DNA sequence: TGTGCCAGCAGTTTACAGTTGTCTAATGAAAAACTGTTTTTT. Its translation is CASSLQLSNEKLFF.

CDR3 DNA: TGTGCCAGCGGGGGTAGCGCAAGCACAGATACGCAGTATTTT. Its translation is CASGGSASTDTQYF. V is TRBV2 and J is TRBJ2-3; D is perhaps TRBD1 or TRBD2 (5 bases each). Looked up from germline, CDR1 is SNHLY and CDR2 is FYNNEI. The CDR3 consists of 14 residues. Deletions cut 8 bases from V and 0 bases from J, with 12 bases between. Drawing the rest from reference TRBV2 and TRBJ2-3, the complete variable domain is EPEVTQTPSHQVTQMGQEVILRCVPISNHLYFYWYRQILGQKVEFLVSFYNNEISEKSEIFDDQFSVERPDGSNFTLKIRSTKLEDSAMYFCASGGSASTDTQYFGPGTRLTVL.

The rearrangement links TRBV5-1 to TRBJ1-1; TRBD1 matches 8 bases. The germline CDR1 and CDR2 sequences are SGHRS and YFSETQ. The CDR3 spans 14 residues. V lost 4 bases, J lost 5 bases, and 7 bases stayed unmatched. DNA of the CDR3: TGCGCCAGCAGCCCTACGACAGGGGAGACTGAAGCTTTCTTT. The encoded protein is CASSPTTGETEAFF. Using reference TRBV5-1 and TRBJ1-1 for the parts outside the CDR3, the full variable domain is KAGVTQTPRYLIKTRGQQVTLSCSPISGHRSVSWYQQTPGQGLQFLFEYFSETQRNKGNFPGRFSGRQFSNSRSEMNVSTLELGDSALYLCASSPTTGETEAFFGQGTRLTVV.

Many counts were recorded for this clonotype. This rearrangement joins TRBV7-8 to TRBJ2-1, with D possibly TRBD1 on 6 matching bases. V shed 3 bases and J shed 6 bases, with 6 bases lying between them. This CDR3 contains 12 residues. The germline gives CDR1 SGHVS, CDR2 FQNEAQ. The CDR3 is CASSLGANEQFF. CDR3 DNA sequence: TGTGCCAGCAGCTTGGGGGCCAATGAGCAGTTCTTC. Filled out from reference TRBV7-8 and TRBJ2-1, the complete variable domain reads GAGVSQSPRYKVAKRGQDVALRCDPISGHVSLFWYQQALGQGPEFLTYFQNEAQLDKSGLPSDRFFAERPEGSVSTLKIQRTQQEDSAVYLCASSLGANEQFFGPGTRLTVL.

This clonotype appeared many times. CDR3: CASSSPNTGYGYTF. The CDR3 DNA follows: TGTGCCAGCAGCTCCCCCAACACCGGCTATGGCTACACCTTC. The rearrangement uses TRBV7-9 and TRBJ1-2; D remains ambiguous. The V end was cut by 4 bases, the J end by 4 bases, with 13 bases between. The germline V gene encodes CDR1 SEHNR and CDR2 FQNEAQ (reference sequence). The CDR3 runs to 14 residues.

This clonotype was counted many times. This chain links TRBV7-8 with TRBJ1-5; tentative D call: TRBD1 (5 bases). Germline CDR1 reads SGHVS; CDR2 reads FQNEAQ. V was shortened by 2 bases and J by 6 bases, with 17 bases between the two germline ends. CDR3 length equals 16 residues. In nucleotides, the CDR3 is TGTGCCAGCAGCTTAAACCGGGGCAGTAGTGTTCAGCCCCAGCATTTT. This encodes CASSLNRGSSVQPQHF.

The V and J genes are TRBV20-1 and TRBJ1-2; a possible D gene is TRBD1 (5 bases). Trimming took 6 bases from V and 8 from J, leaving 19 bases between them. The CDR3 is made up of 13 amino acids. From germline, CDR1 is DFQATT and CDR2 SNEGSKA (reference sequence). The CDR3 nucleotides read TGCAGTGCCCAGCAGCCAGAGAGGGGAGGCTACACCTTC. Its protein product is CSAQQPERGGYTF.

In this sample, this clonotype turned up many times. The chain is built from TRBV20-1 and TRBJ2-6; the D gene is possibly TRBD2 (5 bases). Trimming removed 3 bases at V and 3 bases at J, with 6 bases between. This CDR3 region has 13 residues. Germline V gives CDR1 DFQATT, CDR2 SNEGSKA (reference sequence). The CDR3 DNA follows: TGCAGTGCTAGGGAGGTTGGGGCCAACGTCCTGACTTTC. The encoded protein is CSAREVGANVLTF.

In this sample, this clonotype turned up many times. This chain joins TRBV7-9 and TRBJ1-1; D might be TRBD1 (5 bases). The V end was cut by 1 base, the J end by 0 bases, with 12 bases between. CDR3 length: 16 amino acids. Germline CDR1 is SEHNR and CDR2 is FQNEAQ (reference sequence). The CDR3 loop reads CASSLEGAGMNTEAFF. DNA for the CDR3: TGTGCCAGCAGCTTAGAAGGGGCAGGAATGAACACTGAAGCTTTCTTT.

This clonotype has only a few counts. The chain is built from TRBV29-1 and TRBJ2-7; TRBD1 matches 7 bases. J gave up 0 bases and V 3 bases, and 5 bases lay outside the gene matches. CDR1 and CDR2 from the germline V gene are SQVTM and ANQGSEA. The CDR3 covers 14 residues. CDR3 sequence: CSVDKGATSYEQYF. The DNA for the CDR3 is TGCAGCGTTGATAAGGGGGCCACCTCCTACGAGCAGTACTTC.

The chain employs TRBV18 and TRBJ2-2; 10 nucleotides align to TRBD2. V gave up 0 bases and J gave up 6 bases; unmatched junction bases: 7. This CDR3 contains 17 residues. In germline, CDR1 is KGHSH, CDR2 LQKENI. CDR3 region: CASSPPRTSGVAGELFF. Here the CDR3 DNA reads TGTGCCAGCTCACCACCAAGAACTAGCGGGGTAGCCGGGGAGCTGTTTTTT.

The chain is built from TRBV20-1 and TRBJ2-7, with D possibly matching TRBD2 (6 bases). Germline loops: CDR1 DFQATT, CDR2 SNEGSKA (reference sequence). The CDR3 extends over 12 amino acids. V dropped 5 bases and J dropped 3 bases, with 11 bases sitting between them. The CDR3 DNA reads as TGCAGTGCTTCGGGGGTGGGCTACGAGCAGTACTTC. Translated, it gives CSASGVGYEQYF.

V and J are TRBV7-9 and TRBJ2-7; tentative D call: TRBD1 (5 bases). V was pared by 5 bases and J by 7 bases, with 15 bases between. The V gene's germline CDR1 is SEHNR and CDR2 FQNEAQ (reference sequence). The CDR3 spans 13 residues. CDR3 protein: CASSLSRAGEQYF. The CDR3 nucleotides are TGTGCCAGCAGCCTAAGCAGGGCTGGAGAGCAGTACTTC. Full variable domain (missing parts from reference TRBV7-9 and TRBJ2-7): DTGVSQNPRHKITKRGQNVTFRCDPISEHNRLYWYRQTLGQGPEFLTYFQNEAQLEKSRLLSDRFSAERPKGSFSTLEIQRTEQGDSAMYLCASSLSRAGEQYFGPGTRLTVT.

This chain's CDR3 is CASSLIRGVEGEQYV. In DNA form, the CDR3 reads TGCGCCAGCAGCTTGATCAGGGGGGTAGAGGGCGAGCAGTACGTC. The genes are TRBV5-1 and TRBJ2-7, with D possibly being TRBD1 (7 bases). Per germline, CDR1 SGHRS and CDR2 YFSETQ. Trimming pared 1 base from V and 6 bases from J, leaving 17 bases between. This CDR3 is built from 15 residues.

The CDR3 sequence is CATSDLTYGDRGTEQYF. The CDR3 nucleotides read TGTGCCACCAGTGATTTGACGTATGGGGACAGGGGTACCGAGCAGTACTTC. The chain employs TRBV24-1 and TRBJ2-7; 10 positions match TRBD1. J lost 6 bases, V lost 0 bases, and 10 bases had no gene match. Germline loops: CDR1 KGHDR, CDR2 SFDVKD. The CDR3 is 17 residues long.

V gene TRBV7-2 combines with J gene TRBJ2-3; 9 bases map to TRBD2. The CDR3 covers 15 residues. V lost 5 bases, J lost 8 bases, and 11 bases stayed unmatched. CDR1 is SGHTA and CDR2 is FQGNSA in the germline V gene. CDR3 sequence: CASSRAGGVAGTQYF. In nucleotides, the CDR3 is TGTGCCAGCAGCCGCGCGGGGGGGGTCGCAGGTACGCAGTATTTT.

This rearrangement joins TRBV20-1 to TRBJ2-3, with a possible D match to TRBD2 (6 bases). Trimming took 6 bases from V and 3 from J, leaving 19 bases between them. The CDR3 loop spans 15 amino acids. Germline loops: CDR1 DFQATT, CDR2 SNEGSKA (reference sequence). The CDR3 nucleotides read TGCAGTGCCGAAGGTGGGCGGGGACGAACAGATACGCAGTATTTT. Translated: CSAEGGRGRTDTQYF.

In this sample, this clonotype turned up many times. The chain links TRBV20-1 to TRBJ1-3; D gene uncertain. V was cut by 6 bases and J by 4 bases, with 7 bases left in between. CDR1 is DFQATT and CDR2 is SNEGSKA in the germline V gene (reference sequence). The CDR3 loop spans 11 amino acids. This CDR3 reads CSASPGNTIYF. The CDR3 region has the DNA TGCAGTGCCAGTCCCGGAAACACCATATATTTT.

A few counts support this clonotype. The chain carries TRBV6-6 and TRBJ2-1; D tentatively reads TRBD1 or TRBD2 (5 bases each). CDR1 and CDR2 (germline): MNHNY, SVGAGI (reference sequence). The CDR3 has 14 residues. Trimming removed 5 bases from V and 9 bases from J, with 17 bases in between. The CDR3 sequence: CASSELGAWSEQFF. CDR3 bases: TGTGCCAGCAGTGAACTAGGGGCCTGGAGTGAGCAGTTCTTC.

This clonotype was found many times. The chain uses TRBV13 and TRBJ2-7; 12 nucleotides agree with TRBD2. This CDR3 contains 16 residues. Germline lookup yields CDR1 PRHDT and CDR2 FYEKMQ (reference sequence). V shed 5 bases and J 2 bases; nucleotides not matched to a gene: 7. CDR3 amino acids: CASSRQTSGSPYEQYF. For the CDR3, the DNA is TGTGCCAGCAGCAGACAGACTAGCGGGAGTCCCTACGAGCAGTACTTC.

For this clonotype: Given the absence of the conserved phenylalanine or tryptophan at the CDR3 end, a read error is likely. The chain joins TRBV6-5 to TRBJ1-1, with D maybe TRBD1 (5 bases). The CDR3 contains 14 residues. Germline V gene lookup returns CDR1 MNHEY and CDR2 SVGAGI. V was shortened by 2 bases and J by 0 bases, with 7 bases between the two germline ends. CDR3 in DNA: TGTGCCAGCAGTTACGGGGGGGTGAACACTGAAGCTTTCTCT. Translation: CASSYGGVNTEAFS.

For this clonotype: Since a much larger clone is just one base distant, this may be a read error. This chain uses TRBV14 with TRBJ2-1, with D perhaps TRBD1 (6 bases). Germline CDR1 SGHDN, CDR2 FVKESK. This CDR3 is built from 18 residues. As DNA, the CDR3 is TGTGCCAGCAGCCAAGATCTTGGGGGCGGAGTCTGGTACAATGAGCAGCTCTTC. Its protein product is CASSQDLGGGVWYNEQLF. Filled out from reference TRBV14 and TRBJ2-1, the complete variable domain reads EAGVTQFPSHSVIEKGQTVTLRCDPISGHDNLYWYRRVMGKEIKFLLHFVKESKQDESGMPNNRFLAERTGGTYSTLKVQPAELEDSGVYFCASSQDLGGGVWYNEQLFGPGTRLTVL.

This clonotype was seen more than once but under ten times. Likely a read error: the CDR3 ends without its conserved phenylalanine or tryptophan. V gene TRBV4-1 combines with J gene TRBJ2-7, with a weak D call TRBD1 (6 bases). CDR3 length equals 15 residues. V lost 2 bases and J 1 base, leaving 12 bases between the germline ends. The germline gives CDR1 MGHRA, CDR2 YSYEKL. CDR3 coding DNA: TGCGCCAGCAGCCAAACAACAGGGCCTTCCTACGAGCAGTACCTC. Translation gives CASSQTTGPSYEQYL.